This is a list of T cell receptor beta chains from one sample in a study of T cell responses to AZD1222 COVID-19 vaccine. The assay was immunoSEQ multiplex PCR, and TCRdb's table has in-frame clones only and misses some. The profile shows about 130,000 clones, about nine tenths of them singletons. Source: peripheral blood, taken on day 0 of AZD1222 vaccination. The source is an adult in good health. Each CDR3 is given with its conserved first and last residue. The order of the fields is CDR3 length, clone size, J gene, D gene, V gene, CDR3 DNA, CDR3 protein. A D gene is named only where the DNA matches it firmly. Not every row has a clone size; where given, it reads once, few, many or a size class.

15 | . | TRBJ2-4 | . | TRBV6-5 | TGTGCCAGTACAAGACTACAGGAGGACAAAAACATTCAGTACTTC | CASTRLQEDKNIQYF
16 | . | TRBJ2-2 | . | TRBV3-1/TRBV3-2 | TGTGCCAGCAGCCAAGTTGTAGGGGGGGACACCGGGGAGCTGTTTTTT | CASSQVVGGDTGELFF
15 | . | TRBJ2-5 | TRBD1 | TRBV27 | TGTGCCAGCAGTTTACAGACAGGGGGCTGGCAGACCCAGTACTTC | CASSLQTGGWQTQYF
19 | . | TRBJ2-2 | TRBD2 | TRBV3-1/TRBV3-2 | TGTGCCAGCAGCCGAAAATTCGGGGGGGCCATGAGGGACACCGGGGAGCTGTTTTTT | CASSRKFGGAMRDTGELFF
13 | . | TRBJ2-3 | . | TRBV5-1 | TGCGCCAGCAGACGTGACGCCGCGGATACGCAGTATTTT | CASRRDAADTQYF
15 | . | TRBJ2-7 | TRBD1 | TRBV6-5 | TGTGCCAGCAGCCCCGACAGGGGGCGCTCCTACGAGCAGTACTTC | CASSPDRGRSYEQYF
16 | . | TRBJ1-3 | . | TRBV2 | TGTGCCAGCAGTGAAAATTCGCGAGTCTCTGGAAACACCATATATTTT | CASSENSRVSGNTIYF
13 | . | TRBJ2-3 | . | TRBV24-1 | TGTGCCACCAGTGCGGGGCTCACAGATACGCAGTATTTT | CATSAGLTDTQYF
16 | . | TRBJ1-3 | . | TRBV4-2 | TGTGCCAGCAGCCCCGAGGTCGGGCTCTCTGGAAACACCATATATTTT | CASSPEVGLSGNTIYF
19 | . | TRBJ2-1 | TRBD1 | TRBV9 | TGTGCCAGCAGCGGCCTATCAGTATCGGACAGGGGCTTTTACAATGAGCAGTTCTTC | CASSGLSVSDRGFYNEQFF
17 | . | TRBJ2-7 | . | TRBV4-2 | TGTGCCAGCAGCCAAGCGATAGCCGACCCGACAATTTACGAGCAGTACTTC | CASSQAIADPTIYEQYF
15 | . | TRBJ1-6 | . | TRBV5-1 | TGCGCCAGCAGCTTATCGTCCGGTCCCGGCTCACCCCTCCACTTT | CASSLSSGPGSPLHF
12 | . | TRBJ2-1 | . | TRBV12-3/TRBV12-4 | TGTGCCAGCCGCTTAGGGGTCGATGAGCAGTTCTTC | CASRLGVDEQFF
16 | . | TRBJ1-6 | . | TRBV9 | TGTGCCAGCAGCGTAGGAGATTGGGGCGGTAATTCACCCCTCCACTTT | CASSVGDWGGNSPLHF
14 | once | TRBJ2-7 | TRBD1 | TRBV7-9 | TGTGCCAGCAGCCTTCAGGGGGCGTTCTACGAGCAGTACTTC | CASSLQGAFYEQYF
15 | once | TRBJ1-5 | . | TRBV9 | TGTGCCAGCTCTGGGCAGGGAACTAGCAATCAGCCCCAGCATTTT | CASSGQGTSNQPQHF
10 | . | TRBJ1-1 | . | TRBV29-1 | TGCAGCACCAGGGACACTGAAGCTTTCTTT | CSTRDTEAFF
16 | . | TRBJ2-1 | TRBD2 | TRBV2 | TGTGCCAGCACCGGGACTAGCGGGCGGATAGTCAATGAGCAGTTCTTC | CASTGTSGRIVNEQFF
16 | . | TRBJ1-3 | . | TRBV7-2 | TGTGCCAGCAGCCCACAGACAGCGGGCTCTGGAAACACCATATATTTT | CASSPQTAGSGNTIYF
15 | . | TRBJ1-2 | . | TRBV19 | TGTGCCAGTAGTATTGTAGGGACGGAGAACTATGGCTACACCTTC | CASSIVGTENYGYTF
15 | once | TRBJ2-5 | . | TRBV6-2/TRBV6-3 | TGTGCCAGCAGTAAAGGCGCGGGGCCACAAGAGACCCAGTACTTC | CASSKGAGPQETQYF
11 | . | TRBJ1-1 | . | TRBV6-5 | TGTGCCAGCAGTCGAGACAGGGAAGCTTTCTTT | CASSRDREAFF
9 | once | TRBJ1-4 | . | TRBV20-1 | TGCAGTGCTGACAGTTTCTCTGTTTTT | CSADSFSVF
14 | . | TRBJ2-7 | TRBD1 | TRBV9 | TGTGCCAGCAGCCCCGGACAGGCGGACTACGAGCAGTACTTC | CASSPGQADYEQYF
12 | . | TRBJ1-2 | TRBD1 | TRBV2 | TGTGCCACCAAACAGGGGAGCTATGGCTACACCTTC | CATKQGSYGYTF
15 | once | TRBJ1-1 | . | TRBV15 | TGTGCCACCAGCTACGGTCCCGACAGGAGCACTGAAGCTTTCTTT | CATSYGPDRSTEAFF
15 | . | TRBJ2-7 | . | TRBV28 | TGTGCCAGCAGTTTAGAGACAGCGTTTAGCCACGAGCAGTACTTC | CASSLETAFSHEQYF
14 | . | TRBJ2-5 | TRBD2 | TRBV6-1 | TGTGCCAGCAGTGAAGGGCTAGCGGGCTGGGCCCAGTACTTC | CASSEGLAGWAQYF
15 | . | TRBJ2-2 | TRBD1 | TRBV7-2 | TGTGCCAGTCCACAGGGGGCAAGGAACACCGGGGAGCTGTTTTTT | CASPQGARNTGELFF
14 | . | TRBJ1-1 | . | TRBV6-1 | TGTGCCAGCAGTGAATTCCAGGGGAACACTGAAGCTTTCTTT | CASSEFQGNTEAFF
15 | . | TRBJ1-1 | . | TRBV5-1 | TGCGCCAGCAGCTTGGGTGGCGGCCTGAACACTGAAGCTTTCTTT | CASSLGGGLNTEAFF
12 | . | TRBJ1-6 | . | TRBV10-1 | TGCGCCAGTAGCTCCTATAATTCACCCCTCCACTTT | CASSSYNSPLHF
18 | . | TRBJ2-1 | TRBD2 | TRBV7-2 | TGTGCCAGCAGCTCCGGACTAGCGGGGGCGCCGACTTACAATGAGCAGTTCTTC | CASSSGLAGAPTYNEQFF
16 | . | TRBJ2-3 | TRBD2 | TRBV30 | TGTGCCTGGAGTGAGTTAGCGGGGGGGATCACAGATACGCAGTATTTT | CAWSELAGGITDTQYF
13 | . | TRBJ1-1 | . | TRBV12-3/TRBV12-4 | TGTGCCAGCAGTTTAGTCCCGGCACCTGAGGCTTTCTTT | CASSLVPAPEAFF
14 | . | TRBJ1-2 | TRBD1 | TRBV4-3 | TGCGCCAGCAGCCGGAACAGGGGAGACTATGGCTACACCTTC | CASSRNRGDYGYTF
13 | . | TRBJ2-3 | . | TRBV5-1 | TGCGCCAGCAGCCCGACAGGCACAGATACGCAGTATTTT | CASSPTGTDTQYF
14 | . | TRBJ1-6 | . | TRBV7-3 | TGTGCCAGCAGCTTAAGCCGGGGGAATTCACCCCTCCACTTT | CASSLSRGNSPLHF
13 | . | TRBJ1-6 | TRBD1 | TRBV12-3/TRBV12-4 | TGTGCCAGCAGGGGACAGGGGAATTCACCCCTCCACTTT | CASRGQGNSPLHF
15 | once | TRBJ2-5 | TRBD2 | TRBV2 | TGTGCCAGCAGGACCCAGGGGCGGGGGGGCGAGACCCAGTACTTC | CASRTQGRGGETQYF
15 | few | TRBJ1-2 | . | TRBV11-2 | TGTGCCAGCAGCTTAGATCGAGGACACGCCTATGGCTACACCTTC | CASSLDRGHAYGYTF
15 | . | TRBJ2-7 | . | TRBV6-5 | TGTGCCAGCAGGTCAACACCATTTGGGACCTACGAGCAGTACTTC | CASRSTPFGTYEQYF